The clone carrying this T cell receptor (beta chain) was counted many times. Its antigen is unknown. The data were taken from a study of T cell repertoires in cytomegalovirus infection. Study overall: Newly reported HLA-C-restricted and thoroughly characterized HLA-B-restricted CMV epitopes were employed. Public TCR beta signature analysis indicated the presence of both CMV infection and matching HLA type.

General study results and limits: HLA-C-restricted, CMV-specific TCR beta clonotypes were dominant ex vivo. The cumulative frequency of public TCR beta families identified carriers of CMV plus the relevant HLA.

TCRdb reprocessed the reads with MiXCR, giving one entry per CDR3 protein. The table includes fewer than 950,000 distinct CDR3 sequences, 32% detected once. The germline V gene encodes CDR1 DFQATT and CDR2 SNEGSKA (reference sequence). The V gene lost 6 bases and the J gene lost 12 bases, with 15 bases spanning the gap. The CDR3 runs to 11 residues. This sequence joins TRBV20-1 and TRBJ2-1; TRBD2 is a possible D gene (5 bases). This clonotype originated in a human donor in good health (CMV status not recorded). Some clones in this sample may be carry-over from other donors' samples. This specimen consisted of cultured CD8+ T cells from PBMCs, obtained from culture after CMV antigen stimulation. The CDR3 DNA reads as TGCAGTGCACTGGGGAGTTTACGGCAGTTCTTC. Translating it yields CSALGSLRQFF.